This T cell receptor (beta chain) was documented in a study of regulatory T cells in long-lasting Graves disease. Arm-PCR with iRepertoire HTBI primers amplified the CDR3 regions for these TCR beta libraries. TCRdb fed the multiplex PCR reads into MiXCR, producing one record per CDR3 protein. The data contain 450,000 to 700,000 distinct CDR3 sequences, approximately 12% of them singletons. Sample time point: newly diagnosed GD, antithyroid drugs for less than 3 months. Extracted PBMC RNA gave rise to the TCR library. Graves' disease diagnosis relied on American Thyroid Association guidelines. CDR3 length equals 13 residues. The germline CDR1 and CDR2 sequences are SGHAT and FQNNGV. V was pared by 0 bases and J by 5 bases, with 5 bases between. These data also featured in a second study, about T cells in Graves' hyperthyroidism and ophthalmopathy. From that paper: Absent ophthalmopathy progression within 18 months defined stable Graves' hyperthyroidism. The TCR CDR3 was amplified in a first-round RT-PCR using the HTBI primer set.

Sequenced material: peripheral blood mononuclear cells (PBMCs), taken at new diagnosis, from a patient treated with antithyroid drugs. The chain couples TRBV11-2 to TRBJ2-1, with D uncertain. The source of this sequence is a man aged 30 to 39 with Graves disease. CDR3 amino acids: CASSLEPNNEQFF. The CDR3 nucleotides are TGTGCCAGCAGCTTAGAACCGAACAATGAGCAGTTCTTC.